The 6 T cell receptor beta chains in this list originate from one sample, sequenced in a study of blood T cell repertoires in COVID-19. Repertoires were generated with immunoSEQ multiplex PCR, while TCRdb's copy carries only in-frame clones and drops some. The data hold almost 250,000 clones, with 80% to 90% observed a single time. Sequencing was carried out using PBMCs or T cells enriched from blood (not recorded which). These receptors were collected from a woman in her 30s who had recovered from COVID-19.

The rearrangement joins TRBV28 to TRBJ2-5, with 12 bases fitting TRBD2. The CDR3 is made up of 17 amino acids. V shed 8 bases and J 4 bases; nucleotides not matched to a gene: 14. Germline loops: CDR1 MDHEN, CDR2 SYDVKM. CDR3 sequence reads: CASSLAGGVGNGETQYF. The DNA for the CDR3 is TGTGCCAGCTCTCTAGCGGGAGGGGTTGGTAATGGAGAGACCCAGTACTTC.

The chain has TRBV6-2 or TRBV6-3 and TRBJ2-3, with 12 bases matching TRBD2. From germline, CDR1 is MNHEY and CDR2 SVGEGT. V was pared by 0 bases and J by 4 bases, with 11 bases of the junction left unmatched. This CDR3 has 19 amino acids. In nucleotides, the CDR3 is TGTGCCAGCAGTTACTCGATCTGGCCTAGCGGGAGGGCCTCAGATACGCAGTATTTT. This codes for CASSYSIWPSGRASDTQYF.

V usage is TRBV7-9 and J usage is TRBJ2-7; 7 bases align to TRBD1. The CDR3 spans 15 residues. Germline V gene lookup returns CDR1 SEHNR and CDR2 FQNEAQ (reference sequence). V dropped 2 bases and J dropped 6; count of bases not matched to a gene: 10. For the CDR3, the DNA is TGTGCCAGCAGCTTAACGCAGGGGGTTAAGAGCGAGCAGTACTTC. Its protein product is CASSLTQGVKSEQYF.

The chain couples TRBV3-1 (or the pseudogene TRBV3-2) to TRBJ2-1, with 7 nucleotides matching TRBD2. V lost 4 bases to trimming and J lost 0 bases; unmatched junction nucleotides: 21. This CDR3 region has 21 residues. Germline V lookup: CDR1 LGHDT, CDR2 YNNKEL (reference sequence). The CDR3 loop is CASSRGRLAGPLSRSYNEQFF. DNA for the CDR3: TGTGCCAGCAGCCGGGGCCGATTAGCGGGTCCATTATCTCGCTCCTACAATGAGCAGTTCTTC.

The rearrangement links TRBV3-1 (or the pseudogene TRBV3-2) to TRBJ1-1; D ambiguous. The CDR3 length is 13 residues. From germline, CDR1 is LGHDT and CDR2 YNNKEL (reference sequence). V was pared by 4 bases and J by 7 bases, with 13 bases between. CDR3 nucleotides: TGTGCCAGCAGCCGGGTGGCGGGTTATGAAGCTTTCTTT. This encodes CASSRVAGYEAFF.

The CDR3 loop is CASSNPQGLNEKLFF. In DNA, the CDR3 is TGCGCCAGCAGCAACCCACAGGGGTTGAATGAAAAACTGTTTTTT. This sequence joins TRBV5-1 and TRBJ1-4; 7 nucleotides align to TRBD1. CDR3 length equals 15 residues. V lost 4 bases and J lost 5; bases outside the gene matches: 8. CDR1 and CDR2 from the germline V gene are SGHRS and YFSETQ.